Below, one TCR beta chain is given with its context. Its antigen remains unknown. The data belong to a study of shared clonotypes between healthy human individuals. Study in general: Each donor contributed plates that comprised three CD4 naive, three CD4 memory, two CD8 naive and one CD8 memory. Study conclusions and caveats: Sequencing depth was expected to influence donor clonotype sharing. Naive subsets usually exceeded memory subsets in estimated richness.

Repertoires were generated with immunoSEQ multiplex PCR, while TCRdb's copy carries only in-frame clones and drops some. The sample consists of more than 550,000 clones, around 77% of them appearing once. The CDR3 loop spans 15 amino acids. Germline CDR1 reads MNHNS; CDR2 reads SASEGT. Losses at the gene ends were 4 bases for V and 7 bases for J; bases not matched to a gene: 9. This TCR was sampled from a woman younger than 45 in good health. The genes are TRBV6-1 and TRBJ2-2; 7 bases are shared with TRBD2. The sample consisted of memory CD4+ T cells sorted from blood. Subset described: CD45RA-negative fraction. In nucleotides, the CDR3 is TGTGCCAGCAGTGTTTGGCCGGGGGGAATCGGGGAGCTGTTTTTT. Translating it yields CASSVWPGGIGELFF.